Below, one T cell receptor (beta chain) is given with its context. Antigen unknown. The data were taken from a study of human T cells and chemical hapten exposure. Study-wide points: Expanded TCRs made up significantly more big CDR3 similarity clusters than controls did.

Stated time point: patch test 2, 6 weeks after DPC sensitization. Treatment noted: therapeutic diphenylcyclopropenone sensitization with weekly scalp DPC. Researchers sampled blood before each patch test went on. The germline V and J ends were trimmed by 6 bases and 4 bases, with 12 bases remaining between them. The CDR3 totals 13 residues. Germline CDR1 is MGHDK and CDR2 is SYGVNS. TCRdb redid the calling of the RACE reads with MiXCR, one entry per CDR3 protein. The data hold 73,000 or so distinct CDR3 sequences, with approximately 9% observed a single time. The genes are TRBV25-1 and TRBJ1-1; TRBD1 is a possible D gene (5 bases). This TCR was recovered from a woman in her 50s with alopecia areata. Some clones in this sample may be carry-over from other donors' samples. The material sequenced was whole blood, taken in connection with sensitization to the hapten diphenylcyclopropenone (DPC). CDR3 in DNA: TGTGCCAGCAGCCGCGGGGGGACCACTGAAGCTTTCTTT. Protein sequence: CASSRGGTTEAFF.